A selection of T cell receptor beta chains follows, all from one sample in a study of cytomegalovirus exposure and HLA in healthy donors. Repertoires were generated with immunoSEQ multiplex PCR, while TCRdb's copy carries only in-frame clones and drops some. The data show about 180,000 clones, roughly 80% seen once. The sample was PBMCs. The source of these receptors is a male donor in good health and CMV-seronegative. Each CDR3 is given with its conserved first and last residue. D genes are given only for firm matches. Clone size appears in some rows only: once, few, many, or a class for an expanded clone.

. | 13 | few | TRBJ2-7 | TRBV6-5 | TGTGCCAGCAGTGCCACTCAGGGTTACGAGCAGTACTTC | CASSATQGYEQYF
. | 13 | . | TRBJ2-1 | TRBV2 | TGTGCCAGCAGCTCCGGGACCTACAATGAGCAGTTCTTC | CASSSGTYNEQFF
. | 15 | . | TRBJ1-2 | TRBV9 | TGTGCCAGCAGCCCCCTAGGGGCCAGGAACTATGGCTACACCTTC | CASSPLGARNYGYTF
. | 16 | . | TRBJ1-1 | TRBV5-4 | TGTGCCAGCAGCTTGGACAGGAAAAACATGAACACTGAAGCTTTCTTT | CASSLDRKNMNTEAFF
. | 15 | . | TRBJ1-5 | TRBV27 | TGTGCCAGCAGTTCCGAGGTGGGCGGGAATCAGCCCCAGCATTTT | CASSSEVGGNQPQHF
. | 11 | . | TRBJ1-5 | TRBV21-1 | TGTGCAGGAGGGATGAATCAGCCCCAGCATTTT | CAGGMNQPQHF
TRBD1 | 17 | . | TRBJ2-2 | TRBV6-1 | TGTGCCAGCAGTCAAGCCCCCCCGGGACAGGGGGTCGGGGAGCTGTTTTTT | CASSQAPPGQGVGELFF
TRBD2 | 16 | . | TRBJ2-3 | TRBV5-1 | TGCGCCAGCATGCGGGAGGGCCAAACGAGCACAGATACGCAGTATTTT | CASMREGQTSTDTQYF
. | 15 | . | TRBJ2-5 | TRBV5-1 | TGCGCCAGCAGCTTGGACCAGGGGAACGGGGAGACCCAGTACTTC | CASSLDQGNGETQYF
. | 11 | . | TRBJ1-2 | TRBV13 | TGTGCCAGCAGCTCCAGGGGTGGCTACACCTTC | CASSSRGGYTF
TRBD1 | 14 | . | TRBJ2-7 | TRBV11-2 | TGTGCCAGCAGCCCTTGGACAGGCTCCTACGAGCAGTACTTC | CASSPWTGSYEQYF
. | 13 | . | TRBJ2-7 | TRBV6-5 | TGTGCCAGCAGTTTGACAGAGAACTACGAGCAGTACTTC | CASSLTENYEQYF
. | 14 | . | TRBJ2-2 | TRBV18 | TGTGCCAGCTCACCGAGTTCTAACACCGGGGAGCTGTTTTTT | CASSPSSNTGELFF
TRBD2 | 15 | . | TRBJ2-3 | TRBV7-9 | TGTGCCAGCAGCCCAAGCGGGAGGGCAGGGGATACGCAGTATTTT | CASSPSGRAGDTQYF
TRBD2 | 15 | . | TRBJ2-1 | TRBV5-1 | TGCGCCAGCAGCGTGACTAGCGGGAGGGCCCATGAGCAGTTCTTC | CASSVTSGRAHEQFF
. | 16 | . | TRBJ2-3 | TRBV5-6 | TGTGCCAGCAGCTTGGCTTTGGAGGGTGAAACAGATACGCAGTATTTT | CASSLALEGETDTQYF